This TCR beta chain was identified in a study of blood T cell repertoires in COVID-19. Study-level background: The cDNA or gDNA used as material had been derived from T cells, B-cell-depleted T cells, or PBMCs.

The CDR3 loop spans 16 amino acids. Unmatched junction bases numbered 9, after V lost 1 base and J lost 9 bases. Germline CDR1 and CDR2: SNHLY and FYNNEI. Measured with immunoSEQ multiplex PCR; TCRdb has only the in-frame clones, and not every one. The table has some 200,000 clones, around 85% seen once. The chain links TRBV2 to TRBJ2-1; 10 positions agree with TRBD2. The origin of this receptor is a woman between 45 and 65 years old with acute or convalescent COVID-19. Sequenced: peripheral blood. In DNA form, the CDR3 reads TGTGCCAGCAGTGAAGGGCTAGCGGGAGATTTCGGTGAGCAGTTCTTC. It translates to CASSEGLAGDFGEQFF.